Many counts were recorded for the clone carrying this T cell receptor (beta chain). Antigen unknown. Time point meaning: technical triplicate 2. It was from 2 million PBMCs stored at -80 C that the unsorted libraries were obtained. The authors made cDNA by 5'RACE with 10-nucleotide random UMIs. The yield of each sequencing run was over 160 million TCR-beta sequences from 15-18 subjects. TCRdb re-called the 5' RACE reads with MiXCR, one entry per CDR3 protein. Here the sample spans roughly 61,000 distinct CDR3 sequences, around 24% being singletons. This entry is derived from a study of neurological immune-mediated disorders. Points from the study as a whole: Expanded clones shared no CDR3 amino acid sequences across subjects, suggesting private repertoires in all groups.

The sequence derives from a man in his sixties with HTLV-1-associated myelopathy (HAM/TSP). Sequenced material: PBMCs.

CDR3 bases: TGTGCCAGCATTAGGGCCCGCAACTACTACGAGCAGTACTTC. It codes for CASIRARNYYEQYF. The chain employs TRBV12-3 or TRBV12-4 and TRBJ2-7; D is undetermined. This CDR3 contains 14 residues. The V and J ends lost 7 bases and 3 bases respectively, with 16 bases between them.